This T cell receptor beta chain comes out of a study of radiation and T cells in renal cell carcinoma. Of note for this clone: Its specificity is not known.

Germline V gene sequence: CDR1 LGHNA, CDR2 YSLEER. The V end was cut by 2 bases, the J end by 10 bases, with 8 bases between. The CDR3 extends over 11 amino acids. Study conclusions and caveats: Dominant CDR3 motifs were more common in irradiated tumors than controls. Top 100 clonotypes averaged approximately 50% in irradiated versus approximately 45% in nephrectomy-only tumors.

Method: immunoSEQ multiplex PCR; TCRdb's copy keeps in-frame clones and lacks some. The table shows roughly 15,000 clones, with more than 55% occurring only once. The treatment is: treatment-naive control, cytoreductive nephrectomy. Control samples are tumors resected by cytoreductive nephrectomy without prior radiation. Sequenced control tumors were from about 11 males and several females, median age roughly 60. The V call is TRBV4-3, the J call TRBJ1-2; the D gene is possibly TRBD1 (5 bases). The specimen was tumor tissue, collected from a patient whose treatment was nephrectomy without radiotherapy. The clonotype comes from a man between 60 and 75 years old with renal cell carcinoma. The CDR3, as DNA: TGCGCCAGCAGCCAAACAGGTTCCTACACCTTC. It codes for CASSQTGSYTF.